Below, 30 T cell receptor beta chains from the same sample are listed, as sequenced in a study of cytomegalovirus exposure and HLA in healthy donors. The PCR had 60 Vbeta and 13 Jbeta primers. Some clones are missing from TCRdb's copy, which holds only in-frame ones; the method was immunoSEQ multiplex PCR. The top ten hold 1.5% to 1.7% of the sample, which has about 180,000 clones, about 80% seen once. The sample was PBMCs. Receptors originate from a middle-aged man in good health and CMV-seronegative.

Concerning this clone: One end of the junction is discordant with germline, which a read error may explain. The chain couples TRBV7-9 to TRBJ1-1; D gene uncertain. Germline V gives CDR1 SEHNR, CDR2 FQNEAQ (reference sequence). The CDR3 has 12 amino acids. In DNA form, the CDR3 reads TGTTCCAGCAGCCTGTCTATCGATCGGGCTTTCTTT. Its translation: CSSSLSIDRAFF.

This chain joins TRBV5-1 and TRBJ2-2; TRBD2 agrees at 10 bases. The CDR3 has 14 residues. The J segment lost 6 bases and the V segment lost 3 bases, leaving 2 bases of the junction unmatched. CDR1 is SGHRS, CDR2 YFSETQ, per germline. In DNA form, the CDR3 reads TGCGCCAGCAGCTGGACTAGCGGCGCCGGGGAGCTGTTTTTT. It translates to CASSWTSGAGELFF.

There are a few counts of this clone. The CDR3 nucleotides are TGTGCCAGCCGTATACAGGGAGGGCAAGAGACCCAGTACTTC. Translating it yields CASRIQGGQETQYF. J is TRBJ2-5 and V is TRBV2; D might be TRBD2 (7 bases). V was cut by 8 bases and J by 2 bases, with 15 bases left in between. This CDR3 is 14 amino acids long. The germline CDR1 and CDR2 sequences are SNHLY and FYNNEI.

V gene TRBV28 combines with J gene TRBJ2-7; tentatively, D is TRBD1 (6 bases). Trimming shortened V by 2 bases and J by 3 bases, and 11 bases separated the two germline ends. Germline CDR1 and CDR2: MDHEN and SYDVKM. The length of the CDR3 is 14 residues. The CDR3 bases are TGTGCCAGCAGTTTAAGGCAGGGGTTCTACGAGCAGTACTTC. This translates into CASSLRQGFYEQYF. The whole variable domain, filled in from reference TRBV28 and TRBJ2-7, reads DVKVTQSSRYLVKRTGEKVFLECVQDMDHENMFWYRQDPGLGLRLIYFSYDVKMKEKGDIPEGYSVSREKKERFSLILESASTNQTSMYLCASSLRQGFYEQYFGPGTRLTVT.

The chain recombines TRBV29-1 with TRBJ2-1, with D unclear. Trimming took 2 bases from V and 6 from J, leaving 5 bases between them. Germline V lookup: CDR1 SQVTM, CDR2 ANQGSEA. The CDR3 contains 11 residues. The CDR3 DNA reads TGCAGCGTTGAAACAGCCAATGAGCAGTTCTTC. Translating it yields CSVETANEQFF.

The V and J genes are TRBV2 and TRBJ2-5, with 14 bases fitting TRBD2. Near its end, the DNA agrees better with TRBJ2-7, so the J call may be wrong. This CDR3 contains 17 residues. Germline assignment: CDR1 SNHLY and CDR2 FYNNEI. Written as DNA, the CDR3 is TGTGCCAGCAGCTCTTACATCGGGACTAGCGGGGGCCTCGAGCAGTACTTC. It is translated as CASSSYIGTSGGLEQYF.

The CDR3 DNA reads as TGTGCCAGCAGCGTAGCCGGTGGCAGGGCGGACACTGAAGCTTTCTTT. Translated: CASSVAGGRADTEAFF. The chain is built from TRBV9 and TRBJ1-1, with D possibly being TRBD1 (5 bases). Germline assignment: CDR1 SGDLS and CDR2 YYNGEE. The CDR3 totals 16 residues. V dropped 0 bases and J dropped 3 bases, with 15 bases sitting between them.

The chain has TRBV7-2 and TRBJ1-1; the D is unclear. The CDR3 loop spans 12 amino acids. Germline V CDR1 and CDR2: SGHTA, FQGNSA. Trimming took off 5 bases at V and 0 bases at J, with 4 bases between the two ends. The CDR3 loop is CASSAVNTEAFF. CDR3 bases: TGTGCCAGCAGCGCAGTGAACACTGAAGCTTTCTTT.

V gene TRBV28 combines with J gene TRBJ1-5, with 11 bases that match TRBD1. The trim removed 6 bases at V and 6 bases at J, leaving 10 bases unmatched. The germline V gene encodes CDR1 MDHEN and CDR2 SYDVKM. This CDR3 is built from 16 residues. This CDR3 is CASRGGQGGYGQPQHF. Here the CDR3 DNA reads TGTGCCAGCAGAGGGGGACAGGGGGGATACGGTCAGCCCCAGCATTTT.

Only a few counts were recorded for this clone. This rearrangement joins TRBV7-2 to TRBJ2-2; D possibly corresponds to TRBD2 (7 bases). The V gene's germline CDR1 is SGHTA and CDR2 FQGNSA. Trimming removed 3 bases from V and 4 bases from J, with 9 bases in between. The CDR3 runs to 14 residues. The CDR3 protein is CASSLGGRTGELFF. CDR3 nucleotide sequence: TGTGCCAGCAGCTTGGGGGGGCGCACCGGGGAGCTGTTTTTT.

V and J are TRBV5-4 and TRBJ1-2, with 8 bases aligning to TRBD1. CDR1 and CDR2 from the germline V gene are SGHNT and YYREEE (reference sequence). Trimming cost V 0 bases and J 6 bases; bases outside gene matches: 13. The CDR3 covers 17 residues. The CDR3 bases are TGTGCCAGCAGCTTGGCGGCAGGGGGCGCCTCGCGCCATGGCTACACCTTC. This gives the protein CASSLAAGGASRHGYTF.

V and J are TRBV6-5 and TRBJ2-3, with D possibly being TRBD2 (6 bases). Germline CDR1 MNHEY, CDR2 SVGAGI. The CDR3 has 14 residues. V lost 3 bases and J lost 6, with 13 bases in between. Here the CDR3 reads CASSYPGTPDTQYF. The CDR3 DNA sequence: TGTGCCAGCAGTTATCCCGGGACTCCGGATACGCAGTATTTT.

This clone was found a few times. The chain couples TRBV11-3 to TRBJ1-1; the D is unclear. Germline V gene sequence: CDR1 SGHNT, CDR2 YENEEA. This CDR3 is 12 amino acids long. Trimming removed 2 bases from V and 6 bases from J, with 7 bases in between. In DNA, the CDR3 is TGTGCCAGCAGCTTAAGTTGGCCTGAAGCTTTCTTT. This sequence encodes CASSLSWPEAFF.

This sequence joins TRBV5-1 and TRBJ1-6, with TRBD1 matching over 7 bases. Trimming removed 0 bases from V and 0 bases from J; junction bases left unmatched: 9. Germline CDR1 and CDR2: SGHRS and YFSETQ. This CDR3 is built from 19 residues. The DNA of the CDR3 is TGCGCCAGCAGCTTGGCCCAAGCAGGGGGAAGCTCCTATAATTCACCCCTCCACTTT. Amino acid sequence: CASSLAQAGGSSYNSPLHF.

V is TRBV29-1 and J is TRBJ1-1, with unresolved D. Germline-derived CDR1 and CDR2 are SQVTM and ANQGSEA. V lost 6 bases, J lost 5 bases, and 16 bases lay in between. This CDR3 has 13 amino acids. Here the CDR3 DNA reads TGCAGCGTCTGCAGGAGGACGGGGACTGAAGCTTTCTTT. This codes for CSVCRRTGTEAFF. Complete variable domain (other parts from reference TRBV29-1 and TRBJ1-1): SAVISQKPSRDICQRGTSLTIQCQVDSQVTMMFWYRQQPGQSLTLIATANQGSEATYESGFVIDKFPISRPNLTFSTLTVSNMSPEDSSIYLCSVCRRTGTEAFFGQGTRLTVV.

The chain is built from TRBV19 and TRBJ1-2, with 7 positions matching TRBD1. After removal of 5 bases from V and 7 bases from J, the junction contained 13 bases not matched to a gene. The CDR3 has 15 amino acids. Germline loops: CDR1 LNHDA, CDR2 SQIVND (reference sequence). As DNA, the CDR3 is TGTGCCAGTAGTGCTAACCGGGACAGTAACGGTGGCTACACCTTC. This translates into CASSANRDSNGGYTF.

The chain joins TRBV7-3 to TRBJ1-1; no clear D gene. Deletions cut 6 bases from V and 5 bases from J, with 13 bases between. Per the germline V gene, CDR1 is SGHTA and CDR2 is FQGTGA. This CDR3 is built from 13 residues. For the CDR3, the DNA is TGTGCCAGCAGTCTAACGGTCGGGACTGAAGCTTTCTTT. It codes for CASSLTVGTEAFF.

This clone was seen only a few times. The gene calls are TRBV29-1 and TRBJ2-1, with D possibly TRBD1 on 6 matching bases. There are 11 residues in the CDR3. The germline V gene has CDR1 SQVTM and CDR2 ANQGSEA. V shed 8 bases and J shed 9 bases, with 14 bases lying between them. CDR3 region: CSIQGPGEQFF. CDR3 DNA sequence: TGCAGCATACAGGGCCCGGGTGAGCAGTTCTTC.

With regard to this clone: A junction end diverges from the germline sequence, so it may reflect a read error. The sample has other DNA sequences that encode this CDR3 too. CDR3 sequence reads: CASSLPSQETQYF. The DNA for the CDR3 is TGTGCCAGTAGCTTACCGTCCCAAGAGACCCAGTACTTC. The chain has TRBV7-8 and TRBJ2-5; D is uncertain. Germline V gene sequence: CDR1 SGHVS, CDR2 FQNEAQ. The CDR3 has 13 residues.

Notes on this clone: A read error may produce the germline difference seen at one junction end. The chain combines TRBV7-7 with TRBJ2-1; 10 nucleotides match TRBD2. Germline CDR1 SSHAT, CDR2 FNYEAQ (reference sequence). The length of the CDR3 is 15 residues. The CDR3 region has the DNA TGTGCTAGCAGCTTGAGCGGGGGGGCCCTCAATGAGCAGTTCTTC. Translated: CASSLSGGALNEQFF.

This sequence joins TRBV5-3 and TRBJ1-3; D perhaps matches TRBD1 (5 bases). TRBV5-3 is labeled an ORF, and its function is uncertain. The V end was cut by 4 bases, the J end by 4 bases, with 15 bases between. The CDR3 consists of 15 residues. Written as DNA, the CDR3 is TGTGCCAGAAGCGGGCGGGGCTCCGGAGGAAACACCATATATTTT. Translated, it gives CARSGRGSGGNTIYF.

The rearrangement joins TRBV11-3 to TRBJ2-2, with TRBD2 matching 12 bases. CDR1 is SGHNT and CDR2 is YENEEA in the germline V gene. The CDR3 totals 16 residues. The V gene end was trimmed by 5 bases and the J gene end by 5 bases; junction bases not matched to a gene: 6. CDR3 sequence: CASSPSGTSGTGELFF. In nucleotides, the CDR3 is TGTGCCAGCAGCCCTTCCGGGACTAGCGGGACCGGGGAGCTGTTTTTT.

The V gene is TRBV11-2, the J gene TRBJ1-1; D is unresolved. CDR3 length equals 14 residues. Trimming took 0 bases from V and 1 from J, leaving 6 bases between them. From germline, CDR1 is SGHAT and CDR2 FQNNGV. The CDR3: CASSLDPGNTEAFF. CDR3 nucleotides: TGTGCCAGCAGCTTAGACCCGGGGAACACTGAAGCTTTCTTT.

The chain carries TRBV7-8 and TRBJ2-2, with unresolved D. This CDR3 has 12 amino acids. Trimming stripped 5 bases from V and 13 bases from J, with 14 bases between. Germline CDR1 reads SGHVS; CDR2 reads FQNEAQ. The CDR3: CASSPRLIGLFF. The CDR3 region has the DNA TGTGCCAGCAGCCCGAGGTTAATCGGGCTGTTTTTT.

The chain is built from TRBV6-1 and TRBJ2-5; 10 bases map to TRBD1. With the DNA end fitting TRBJ2-7 better, the J assignment may be wrong. This CDR3 is built from 14 residues. Germline CDR1 MNHNS, CDR2 SASEGT. In DNA, the CDR3 is TGTGCCAGCAGTGGACAGGGGGCGTCCTACGAGCAGTACTTC. Its protein is CASSGQGASYEQYF.

The V call is TRBV4-2, the J call TRBJ2-7; 8 nucleotides match TRBD2. The CDR3 extends over 15 amino acids. CDR1 LGHNA and CDR2 YNFKEQ come from the germline V gene. V was clipped by 1 base and J by 2 bases; unmatched bases: 4. CDR3 in DNA: TGTGCCAGCAGCCAAGGGACTAGCAGACCCTACGAGCAGTACTTC. Its translation: CASSQGTSRPYEQYF.

This rearrangement joins TRBV19 to TRBJ2-7; TRBD2 is a possible D gene (5 bases). Trimming pared 0 bases from V and 8 bases from J, leaving 20 bases between. The CDR3 runs to 16 residues. The germline V gene has CDR1 LNHDA and CDR2 SQIVND (reference sequence). This CDR3 reads CASSIDPEGNRRQQYF. The CDR3 DNA reads TGTGCCAGTAGTATAGATCCTGAAGGGAATAGGAGGCAGCAGTACTTC.

The V and J genes are TRBV7-3 and TRBJ2-1, with 7 positions matching TRBD2. The germline gives CDR1 SGHTA, CDR2 FQGTGA. J gave up 9 bases and V 1 base, and 6 bases lay outside the gene matches. The length of the CDR3 is 14 residues. As DNA, the CDR3 is TGTGCCAGCAGCTTAAACCGGCGGGAGAGTGAGCAGTTCTTC. This gives the protein CASSLNRRESEQFF. Full variable domain (rest looked up from reference TRBV7-3 and TRBJ2-1): GAGVSQTPSNKVTEKGKYVELRCDPISGHTALYWYRQSLGQGPEFLIYFQGTGAADDSGLPNDRFFAVRPEGSVSTLKIQRTERGDSAVYLCASSLNRRESEQFFGPGTRLTVL.

Points on this clone: The junction departs from germline at one end; a sequencing error may be responsible. This rearrangement joins TRBV7-7 to TRBJ2-2; 9 bases fit TRBD1. This CDR3 has 18 residues. From germline, CDR1 is SSHAT and CDR2 FNYEAQ (reference sequence). This CDR3 is CASSLQGAIPSNTGELFF. CDR3 nucleotide sequence: TGTGCTAGCAGCTTACAGGGGGCCATCCCATCGAACACCGGGGAGCTGTTTTTT.

CDR3: CASSLAVGADTQYF. For the CDR3, the DNA is TGTGCCAGCAGCTTAGCCGTGGGCGCAGATACGCAGTATTTT. V is TRBV11-3 and J is TRBJ2-3; no definite D call. The CDR3 length is 14 residues. V lost 1 base to trimming and J lost 4 bases, with 9 bases between them. Looked up from germline, CDR1 is SGHNT and CDR2 is YENEEA.